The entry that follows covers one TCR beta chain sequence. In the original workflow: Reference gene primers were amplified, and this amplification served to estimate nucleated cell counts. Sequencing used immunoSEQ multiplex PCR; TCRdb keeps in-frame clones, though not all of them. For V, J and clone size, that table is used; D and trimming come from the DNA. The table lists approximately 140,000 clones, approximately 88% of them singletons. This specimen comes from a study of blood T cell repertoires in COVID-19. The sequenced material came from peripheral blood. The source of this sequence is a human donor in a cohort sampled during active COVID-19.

CDR3 sequence: CASSQAGTEAYGYTF. Here the CDR3 DNA reads TGCGCCAGCAGCCAAGCCGGGACAGAGGCCTATGGCTACACCTTC. The chain carries TRBV4-3 and TRBJ1-2; 7 positions match TRBD1. Germline CDR1 LGHNA, CDR2 YSLEER. With V trimmed by 1 base and J by 4 bases, 6 bases remained unmatched. This CDR3 has 15 residues.